This section outlines one T cell receptor (beta chain) sequence together with its context. V shed 0 bases and J shed 5 bases, with 14 bases lying between them. This CDR3 is 15 amino acids long. Germline V CDR1 and CDR2: SGHNT, YYREEE (reference sequence). This entry belongs to a study of blood T cell repertoires in COVID-19. Looking at the study overall: The United States, Italy and Spain provided the acute and convalescent COVID-19 samples.

Allocation to cohorts depended on clinical history reported by the participants. Cohort 3 recovery required two negative PCRs, clearance, or symptom resolution. In the authors' methods: By means of reference gene primer amplification, nucleated cell counts were estimated. TCRdb keeps only in-frame clones here, not all; method: immunoSEQ multiplex PCR. V, J and clone size were drawn from that table, and D and trimming were deduced from the DNA. The data contain under 300,000 clones, around 86% of them singletons. The rearrangement links TRBV5-4 to TRBJ1-2; D possibly corresponds to TRBD1 (5 bases). The sample consisted of PBMCs or T cells enriched from blood (not recorded which). The sequence came from a man younger than 30 who had recovered from COVID-19. The CDR3: CASSLEAGYGYGYTF. As DNA, the CDR3 is TGTGCCAGCAGCTTGGAGGCAGGGTATGGTTATGGCTACACCTTC.